This TCR beta chain is drawn from a study of identifying expanded T cells in peripheral blood. This clone was seen a handful of times. The antigen is undetermined. Regarding the study as a whole: Differentially abundant clones: around 1.2 between replicates, around 17 at 2 to 3 weeks, 19 to 20 at four.

The CDR3 extends over 14 amino acids. Germline-derived CDR1 and CDR2 are SGHKS and YYEKEE (reference sequence). Trimming removed 4 bases from V and 8 bases from J, with 16 bases in between. Measured with immunoSEQ multiplex PCR; TCRdb has only the in-frame clones, and not every one. This sample carries approximately 100,000 clones, roughly nine tenths of them seen once, and the ten largest clones take about 18%. Sequencing was done on a sample of blood. The rearrangement links TRBV5-5 to TRBJ1-5; maybe TRBD1 (5 bases). This TCR derives from a person between 18 and 75 years old in good health. The CDR3 spells CASSPGGGEEPQHF. Here the CDR3 DNA reads TGTGCCAGCAGCCCTGGTGGGGGGGAGGAGCCCCAGCATTTT.